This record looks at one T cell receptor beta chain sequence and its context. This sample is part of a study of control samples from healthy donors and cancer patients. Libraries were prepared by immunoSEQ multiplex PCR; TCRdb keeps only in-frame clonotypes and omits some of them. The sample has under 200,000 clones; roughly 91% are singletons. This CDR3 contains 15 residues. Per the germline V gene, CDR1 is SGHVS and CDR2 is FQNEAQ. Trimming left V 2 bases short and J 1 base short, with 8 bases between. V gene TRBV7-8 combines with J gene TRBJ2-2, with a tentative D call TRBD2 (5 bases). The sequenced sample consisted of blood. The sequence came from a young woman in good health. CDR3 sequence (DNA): TGTGCCAGCAGCTTAACGGGGAAGAACACCGGGGAGCTGTTTTTT. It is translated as CASSLTGKNTGELFF.